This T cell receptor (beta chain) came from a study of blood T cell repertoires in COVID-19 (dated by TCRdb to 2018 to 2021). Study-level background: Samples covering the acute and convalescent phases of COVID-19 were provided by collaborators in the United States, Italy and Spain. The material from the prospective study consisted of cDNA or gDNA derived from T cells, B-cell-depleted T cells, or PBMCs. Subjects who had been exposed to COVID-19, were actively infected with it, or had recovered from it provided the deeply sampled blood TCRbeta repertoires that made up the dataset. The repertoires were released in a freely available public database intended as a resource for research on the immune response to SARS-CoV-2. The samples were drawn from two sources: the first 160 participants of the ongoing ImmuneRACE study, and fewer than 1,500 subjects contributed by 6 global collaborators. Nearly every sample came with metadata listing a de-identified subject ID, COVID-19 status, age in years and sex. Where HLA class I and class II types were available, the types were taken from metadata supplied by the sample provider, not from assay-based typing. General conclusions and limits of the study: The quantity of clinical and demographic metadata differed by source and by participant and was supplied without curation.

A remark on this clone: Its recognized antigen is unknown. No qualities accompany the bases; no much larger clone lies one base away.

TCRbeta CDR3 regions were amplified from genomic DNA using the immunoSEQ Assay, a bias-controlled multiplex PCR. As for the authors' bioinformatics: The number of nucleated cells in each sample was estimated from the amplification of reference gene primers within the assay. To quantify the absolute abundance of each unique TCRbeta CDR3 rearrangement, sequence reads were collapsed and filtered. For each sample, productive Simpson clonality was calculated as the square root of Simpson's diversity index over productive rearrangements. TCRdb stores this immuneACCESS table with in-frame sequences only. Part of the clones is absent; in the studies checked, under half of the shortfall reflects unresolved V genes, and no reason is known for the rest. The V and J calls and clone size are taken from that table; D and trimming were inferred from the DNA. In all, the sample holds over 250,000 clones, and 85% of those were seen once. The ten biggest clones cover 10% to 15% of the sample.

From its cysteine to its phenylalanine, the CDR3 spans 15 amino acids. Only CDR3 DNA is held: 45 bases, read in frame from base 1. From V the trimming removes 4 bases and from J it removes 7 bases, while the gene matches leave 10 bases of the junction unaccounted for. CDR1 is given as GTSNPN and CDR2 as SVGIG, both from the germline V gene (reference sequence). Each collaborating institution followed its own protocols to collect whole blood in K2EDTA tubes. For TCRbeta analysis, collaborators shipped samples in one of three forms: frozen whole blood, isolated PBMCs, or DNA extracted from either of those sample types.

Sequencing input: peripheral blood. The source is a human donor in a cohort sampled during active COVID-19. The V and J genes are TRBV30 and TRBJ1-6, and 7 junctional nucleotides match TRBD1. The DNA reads TGTGCCTGGATGGGACAGCCCCATCGGAATTCACCCCTCCACTTT. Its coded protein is CAWMGQPHRNSPLHF.